This TCR beta chain was obtained from a study of T cell responses to AZD1222 COVID-19 vaccine. Study results and caveats: Dominant at 160-218 and 743-854, vaccine-associated CD4 TCRs also spanned spike.

Measured with immunoSEQ multiplex PCR; TCRdb has only the in-frame clones, and not every one. The repertoire consists of about 78,000 clones, with approximately 90% occurring once and the leading ten covering around 3.4%. Germline V gene lookup returns CDR1 LNHDA and CDR2 SQIVND (reference sequence). Deletions cut 4 bases from V and 1 base from J, with 7 bases between. The CDR3 covers 13 residues. With respect to this clone: Its specificity is not known.

Sequencing used peripheral blood, obtained 28 days after the second AZD1222 dose. The source is an adult who received the AZD1222 COVID-19 vaccine. The chain is built from TRBV19 and TRBJ1-1; D is ambiguous. CDR3 sequence reads: CASSRAENTEAFF. CDR3 DNA sequence: TGTGCCAGTAGTAGAGCCGAGAACACTGAAGCTTTCTTT.